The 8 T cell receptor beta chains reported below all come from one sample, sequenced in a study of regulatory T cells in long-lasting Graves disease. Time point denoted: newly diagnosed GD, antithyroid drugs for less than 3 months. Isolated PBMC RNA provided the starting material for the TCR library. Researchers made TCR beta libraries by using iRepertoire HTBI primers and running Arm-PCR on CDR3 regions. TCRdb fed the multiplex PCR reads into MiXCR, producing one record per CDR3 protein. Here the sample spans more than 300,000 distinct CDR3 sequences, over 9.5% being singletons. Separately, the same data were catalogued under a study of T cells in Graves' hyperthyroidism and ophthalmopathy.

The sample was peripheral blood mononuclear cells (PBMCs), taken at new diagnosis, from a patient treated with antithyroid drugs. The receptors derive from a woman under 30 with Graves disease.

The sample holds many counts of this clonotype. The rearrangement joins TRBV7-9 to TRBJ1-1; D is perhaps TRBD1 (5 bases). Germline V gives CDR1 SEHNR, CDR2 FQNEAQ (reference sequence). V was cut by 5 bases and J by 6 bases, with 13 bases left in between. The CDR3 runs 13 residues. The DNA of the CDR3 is TGTGCCAGCAGCCCTCCCGGGGCCTCTGAAGCTTTCTTT. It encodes CASSPPGASEAFF.

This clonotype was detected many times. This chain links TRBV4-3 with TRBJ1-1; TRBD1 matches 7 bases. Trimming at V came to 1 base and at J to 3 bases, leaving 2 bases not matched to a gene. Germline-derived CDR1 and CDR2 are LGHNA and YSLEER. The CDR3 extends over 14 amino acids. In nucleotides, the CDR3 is TGCGCCAGCAGCCAAGGACAGGGAGACACTGAAGCTTTCTTT. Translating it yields CASSQGQGDTEAFF.

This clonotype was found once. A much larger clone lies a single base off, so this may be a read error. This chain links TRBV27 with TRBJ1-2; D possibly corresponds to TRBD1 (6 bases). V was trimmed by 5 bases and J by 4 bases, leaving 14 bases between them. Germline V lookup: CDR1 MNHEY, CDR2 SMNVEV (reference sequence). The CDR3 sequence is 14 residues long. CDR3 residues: CASSTGIQGYGYTF. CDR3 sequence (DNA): TGTGCCAGCAGTACAGGGATTCAGGGCTATGGCTACACCTTC.

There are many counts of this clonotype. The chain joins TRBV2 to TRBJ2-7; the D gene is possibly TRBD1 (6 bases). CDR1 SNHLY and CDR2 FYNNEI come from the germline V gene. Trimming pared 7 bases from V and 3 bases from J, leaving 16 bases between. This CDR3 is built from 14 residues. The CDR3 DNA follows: TGTGCCAGCAAGGGGGACCGAGGGATCTACGAGCAGTACTTC. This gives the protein CASKGDRGIYEQYF.

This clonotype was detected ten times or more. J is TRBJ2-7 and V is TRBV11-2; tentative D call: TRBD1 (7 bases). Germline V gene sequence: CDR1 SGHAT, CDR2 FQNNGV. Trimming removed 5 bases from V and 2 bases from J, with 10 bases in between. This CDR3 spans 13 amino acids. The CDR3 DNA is TGTGCCAGCAGCGCGGGACAGACCTACGAGCAGTACTTC. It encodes CASSAGQTYEQYF.

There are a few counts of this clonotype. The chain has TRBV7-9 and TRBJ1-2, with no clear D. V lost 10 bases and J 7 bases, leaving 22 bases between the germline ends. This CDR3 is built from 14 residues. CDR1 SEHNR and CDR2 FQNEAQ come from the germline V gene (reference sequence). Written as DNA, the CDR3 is TGTGCCATCAGAATACTAGACTCCCACGGTGGCTACACCTTC. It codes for CAIRILDSHGGYTF.

In nucleotides, the CDR3 is TGTGCCAGCCGGCCAAAAGACGGGAGGAGCTCCTACAATGAGCAGTTCTTC. It encodes CASRPKDGRSSYNEQFF. V is TRBV6-2 or TRBV6-3 and J is TRBJ2-1; 7 bases are a match to TRBD2. Trimming removed 8 bases from V and 0 bases from J; junction bases left unmatched: 13. The length of the CDR3 is 17 residues. Germline V lookup: CDR1 MNHEY, CDR2 SVGEGT.

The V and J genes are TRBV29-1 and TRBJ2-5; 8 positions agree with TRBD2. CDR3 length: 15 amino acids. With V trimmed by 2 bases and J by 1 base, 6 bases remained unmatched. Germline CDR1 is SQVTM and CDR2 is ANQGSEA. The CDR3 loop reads CSVEPVAGFQETQYF. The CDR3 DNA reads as TGCAGCGTTGAACCGGTAGCGGGATTCCAAGAGACCCAGTACTTC. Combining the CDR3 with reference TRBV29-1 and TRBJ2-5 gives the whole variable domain SAVISQKPSRDICQRGTSLTIQCQVDSQVTMMFWYRQQPGQSLTLIATANQGSEATYESGFVIDKFPISRPNLTFSTLTVSNMSPEDSSIYLCSVEPVAGFQETQYFGPGTRLLVL.